A single sample gave rise to the 30 T cell receptor beta chains below, sequenced in a study of cytomegalovirus exposure and HLA in healthy donors. PCR used 60 Vbeta primers and 13 Jbeta primers. TCRdb's copy holds only in-frame clones and misses some; the assay was immunoSEQ multiplex PCR. Found here are approximately 300,000 clones, about 80% of them singletons; the top ten hold less than 0.4%. Sequenced input: PBMCs. The origin of the receptors is a girl aged 2-10 years in good health and CMV-seronegative.

This clone was picked up a small number of times. J is TRBJ1-1 and V is TRBV6-5, with a weak D call TRBD1 (5 bases). The CDR3 has 13 residues. Trimming removed 5 bases from V and 11 bases from J, with 18 bases in between. The germline gives CDR1 MNHEY, CDR2 SVGAGI. CDR3 protein: CASSEVGLQGAFF. The CDR3 region has the DNA TGTGCCAGCAGTGAGGTGGGACTCCAAGGGGCTTTCTTT.

The rearrangement joins TRBV11-2 to TRBJ1-1; maybe TRBD1 (6 bases). V shed 0 bases and J shed 5 bases, with 10 bases lying between them. Germline V CDR1 and CDR2: SGHAT, FQNNGV. CDR3 size: 14 residues. The CDR3 DNA reads TGTGCCAGCAGCTTAGATTTCAGGGGAACTGAAGCTTTCTTT. It encodes CASSLDFRGTEAFF.

This clone has a handful of counts. The V gene is TRBV27, the J gene TRBJ2-1, with TRBD1 identical over 7 bases. CDR1 and CDR2 (germline): MNHEY, SMNVEV (reference sequence). J was trimmed by 8 bases and V by 8 bases; bases with no gene match: 9. The CDR3 loop spans 13 amino acids. The CDR3 sequence: CASGETGLHEQFF. The CDR3 coding sequence is TGTGCCAGCGGCGAGACAGGGCTCCATGAGCAGTTCTTC.

The J gene is TRBJ2-7, the V gene TRBV27; 7 bases are a match to TRBD1. Looked up from germline, CDR1 is MNHEY and CDR2 is SMNVEV (reference sequence). This CDR3 region has 13 residues. J was trimmed by 4 bases and V by 7 bases; bases with no gene match: 7. The CDR3 DNA reads TGTGCCAGCAAGAGGACAGGTCTGTACGAGCAGTACTTC. Translated: CASKRTGLYEQYF.

This chain uses TRBV19 with TRBJ1-4; no definite D call. V was shortened by 4 bases and J by 0 bases, with 6 bases between the two germline ends. This CDR3 has 14 residues. CDR1 and CDR2 (germline): LNHDA, SQIVND (reference sequence). The CDR3 DNA reads as TGTGCCAGTAGTACCGGGGCAACTAATGAAAAACTGTTTTTT. Translated: CASSTGATNEKLFF.

The chain carries TRBV20-1 and TRBJ1-1; D ambiguous. Per the germline V gene, CDR1 is DFQATT and CDR2 is SNEGSKA (reference sequence). The ends were cut back, 3 bases at V and 6 bases at J, with 5 bases in the middle. CDR3 length: 10 residues. In DNA, the CDR3 is TGCAGTGCTAGTACATCTGAAGCTTTCTTT. This codes for CSASTSEAFF.

The rearrangement joins TRBV6-6 to TRBJ2-4, with 9 positions matching TRBD2. The CDR3 extends over 16 amino acids. CDR1 is MNHNY, CDR2 SVGAGI, per germline (reference sequence). V gave up 4 bases and J gave up 1 base; unmatched junction bases: 5. The DNA of the CDR3 is TGTGCCAGCAGTTCCCCTAGCGGGGAGGCCAAAAACATTCAGTACTTC. It translates to CASSSPSGEAKNIQYF.

The V and J genes are TRBV14 and TRBJ2-1; 9 positions match TRBD2. Trimming took 0 bases from V and 7 from J; bases not matched to a gene: 7. The CDR3 sequence is 16 residues long. Per the germline V gene, CDR1 is SGHDN and CDR2 is FVKESK. CDR3 in amino acids: CASSQDASGRLNEQFF. The CDR3 DNA follows: TGTGCCAGCAGCCAAGATGCGAGCGGGAGGTTAAATGAGCAGTTCTTC.

This chain links TRBV30 with TRBJ2-3, with 9 positions matching TRBD2. V gave up 4 bases and J gave up 0 bases; unmatched junction bases: 14. Per the germline V gene, CDR1 is GTSNPN and CDR2 is SVGIG (reference sequence). The CDR3 runs 18 residues. Here the CDR3 DNA reads TGTGCCTGGATCGGGGGCTGGGCGGGGGGGACTAGCACAGATACGCAGTATTTT. It specifies CAWIGGWAGGTSTDTQYF.

V and J are TRBV14 and TRBJ2-2; D gene ambiguous. This CDR3 has 14 residues. Germline CDR1 SGHDN, CDR2 FVKESK. Trimming stripped 1 base from V and 6 bases from J, with 9 bases between. CDR3 nucleotide sequence: TGTGCCAGCAGCCAAGTCCCTAACCCCGGGGAGCTGTTTTTT. Translated: CASSQVPNPGELFF.

The rearrangement links TRBV28 to TRBJ2-7; D is perhaps TRBD1 (6 bases). The V and J ends lost 7 bases and 3 bases respectively, with 16 bases between them. From germline, CDR1 is MDHEN and CDR2 SYDVKM. The CDR3 consists of 14 residues. The CDR3 coding sequence is TGTGCCAGCACATCCCCGGGACAACTCTACGAGCAGTACTTC. Its protein product is CASTSPGQLYEQYF.

CDR3 region: CASSSRPQGQDSPLHF. In DNA form, the CDR3 reads TGTGCCAGCAGCTCCCGACCTCAGGGACAAGATTCACCCCTCCACTTT. This sequence joins TRBV7-6 and TRBJ1-6; tentative D call: TRBD1 (6 bases). Germline V lookup: CDR1 SGHVS, CDR2 FNYEAQ. This CDR3 comprises 16 residues. V lost 4 bases to trimming and J lost 8 bases, with 18 bases between them.

The chain employs TRBV6-1 and TRBJ2-3; possibly TRBD1 for D (5 bases). Germline V gives CDR1 MNHNS, CDR2 SASEGT. Trimming removed 2 bases from V and 0 bases from J, with 9 bases in between. The CDR3 extends over 15 amino acids. The DNA of the CDR3 is TGTGCCAGCAGTGAACAGGGATCTAGCACAGATACGCAGTATTTT. Protein product: CASSEQGSSTDTQYF.

This chain links TRBV10-3 with TRBJ2-6; TRBD1 might be the D (7 bases). Looked up from germline, CDR1 is ENHRY and CDR2 is SYGVKD. V was cut by 3 bases and J by 0 bases, with 15 bases left in between. CDR3 size: 18 residues. CDR3: CAISDRGTASSGANVLTF. The CDR3, as DNA: TGTGCCATCAGTGACCGCGGGACAGCGAGCTCTGGGGCCAACGTCCTGACTTTC.

In this sample, this clone turned up a few times. The chain combines TRBV4-2 with TRBJ2-1; 13 bases line up with TRBD2. From germline, CDR1 is LGHNA and CDR2 YNFKEQ. The CDR3 is 15 residues long. V lost 8 bases to trimming and J lost 3 bases; unmatched junction nucleotides: 4. The CDR3 region has the DNA TGTGCCAGCCGGACTAGCGGGGGAAACTACAATGAGCAGTTCTTC. Translation gives CASRTSGGNYNEQFF.

This clone was observed a single time. The chain is built from TRBV27 and TRBJ2-5; 7 bases align to TRBD1. The V gene end was trimmed by 3 bases and the J gene end by 11 bases; junction bases not matched to a gene: 9. CDR1 is MNHEY, CDR2 SMNVEV, per germline (reference sequence). There are 13 residues in the CDR3. The CDR3 DNA sequence: TGTGCCAGCAGTTTGAGACAGGGTTGGGAGCAGTACTTC. As protein: CASSLRQGWEQYF.

The chain joins TRBV10-3 to TRBJ2-1; TRBD2 aligns across 10 bases. CDR1 and CDR2 from the germline V gene are ENHRY and SYGVKD. V dropped 1 base and J dropped 8; count of bases not matched to a gene: 5. The CDR3 is 15 amino acids. The chain's CDR3 is CAISEWASGSHEQFF. In nucleotides, the CDR3 is TGTGCCATCAGTGAGTGGGCTAGCGGGAGCCATGAGCAGTTCTTC.

The chain couples TRBV28 to TRBJ2-7, with 8 bases fitting TRBD1. The germline gives CDR1 MDHEN, CDR2 SYDVKM. With V trimmed by 4 bases and J by 0 bases, 5 bases remained unmatched. This CDR3 is 15 amino acids long. The CDR3 is CASSWGQASSYEQYF. CDR3 in DNA: TGTGCCAGCAGTTGGGGACAGGCTAGCTCCTACGAGCAGTACTTC. Drawing the rest from reference TRBV28 and TRBJ2-7, the complete variable domain is DVKVTQSSRYLVKRTGEKVFLECVQDMDHENMFWYRQDPGLGLRLIYFSYDVKMKEKGDIPEGYSVSREKKERFSLILESASTNQTSMYLCASSWGQASSYEQYFGPGTRLTVT.

This clone was detected once. Other DNA sequences in this sample translate to the same CDR3. In DNA, the CDR3 is TGTGCCAGCAGCGTAGGTGGCAGGGAAGGTTACACCTTC. Amino acid sequence: CASSVGGREGYTF. The rearrangement joins TRBV9 to TRBJ1-2; the D gene is possibly TRBD1 (5 bases). Germline V gene lookup returns CDR1 SGDLS and CDR2 YYNGEE. This CDR3 is built from 13 residues. Trimming left V 0 bases short and J 11 bases short, with 14 bases between.

The chain recombines TRBV11-1 with TRBJ2-3, with D possibly TRBD2 on 6 matching bases. Germline V gene data show CDR1 as SGHAT and CDR2 as FQDESV (reference sequence). This CDR3 contains 16 residues. Trimming removed 3 bases at V and 6 bases at J, with 19 bases between. CDR3 in DNA: TGTGCCAGCAGCTTGAGACTAGTATCACATAAGGATACGCAGTATTTT. Its translation: CASSLRLVSHKDTQYF. The full variable domain, in which reference TRBV11-1 and TRBJ2-3 provide the parts outside the CDR3, is EAEVAQSPRYKITEKSQAVAFWCDPISGHATLYWYRQILGQGPELLVQFQDESVVDDSQLPKDRFSAERLKGVDSTLKIQPAELGDSAMYLCASSLRLVSHKDTQYFGPGTRLTVL.

The chain joins TRBV6-5 to TRBJ1-6, with a weak D call TRBD1 (6 bases). Trimming shortened V by 5 bases and J by 6 bases, and 11 bases separated the two germline ends. The CDR3 is made up of 14 amino acids. Germline assignment: CDR1 MNHEY and CDR2 SVGAGI. The CDR3 is CASSETGSNSPLHF. Written as DNA, the CDR3 is TGTGCCAGCAGTGAAACAGGGAGTAATTCACCCCTCCACTTT.

CDR3 loop: CASSDGITVNQPQHF. The CDR3 region has the DNA TGCGCCAGCAGTGACGGTATTACAGTCAATCAGCCCCAGCATTTT. This chain joins TRBV10-2 and TRBJ1-5; no firm D call. Trimming took off 3 bases at V and 3 bases at J, with 12 bases between the two ends. CDR1 and CDR2 from the germline V gene are WSHSY and SAAADI. The CDR3 has 15 amino acids.

This chain connects TRBV9 to TRBJ1-1; maybe TRBD1 (6 bases). CDR1 is SGDLS and CDR2 is YYNGEE in the germline V gene. The CDR3 spans 18 residues. The V end lost 3 bases, the J end lost 0 bases, and 21 bases lay between the germline ends. The CDR3 region has the DNA TGTGCCAGCAGCGATCCACAGGGTGGTATGCCAATGAACACTGAAGCTTTCTTT. Translating it yields CASSDPQGGMPMNTEAFF.

The chain employs TRBV10-3 and TRBJ2-1; a possible D gene is TRBD1 (6 bases). Germline lookup yields CDR1 ENHRY and CDR2 SYGVKD. The CDR3 extends over 12 amino acids. V lost 6 bases to trimming and J lost 11 bases, with 14 bases between them. Here the CDR3 DNA reads TGTGCCATCAGCCCAGGGGTTCGAAAGCAGTTCTTC. Translating it yields CAISPGVRKQFF.

As regards this clone: Other nucleotide sequences from this sample produce the same CDR3. J is TRBJ1-2 and V is TRBV28, with 11 positions matching TRBD1. This CDR3 comprises 14 residues. Germline CDR1 MDHEN, CDR2 SYDVKM. V was clipped by 6 bases and J by 3 bases; unmatched bases: 3. Here the CDR3 DNA reads TGTGCCAGCAGCTCGGGACAGGGGGACTATGGCTACACCTTC. Translating it yields CASSSGQGDYGYTF.

The table lists this clone with a few counts. The J gene is TRBJ1-3, the V gene TRBV6-6, with D possibly TRBD1 on 5 matching bases. CDR1 and CDR2 (germline): MNHNY, SVGAGI (reference sequence). The CDR3 spans 14 residues. V lost 6 bases and J 4 bases, leaving 13 bases between the germline ends. DNA of the CDR3: TGTGCCAGCAGGGCCGACAGTACCGGAAACACCATATATTTT. It yields the protein CASRADSTGNTIYF.

The chain recombines TRBV19 with TRBJ1-2; D not resolved. Trimming shortened V by 1 base and J by 8 bases, and 8 bases separated the two germline ends. From germline, CDR1 is LNHDA and CDR2 SQIVND (reference sequence). The CDR3 runs to 12 residues. CDR3 in amino acids: CASSIGAGGYTF. CDR3 nucleotide sequence: TGTGCCAGTAGTATAGGGGCCGGCGGCTACACCTTC.

This chain links TRBV13 with TRBJ2-1; TRBD2 agrees at 8 bases. Germline CDR1 is PRHDT and CDR2 is FYEKMQ (reference sequence). V lost 6 bases to trimming and J lost 10 bases; unmatched junction nucleotides: 17. The CDR3 totals 16 residues. The CDR3 sequence is CASRFTSGSQSEEQFF. The CDR3, as DNA: TGTGCCAGCAGATTTACTAGCGGAAGTCAATCCGAGGAGCAGTTCTTC. Supplemented by reference TRBV13 and TRBJ2-1, the full variable domain reads AAGVIQSPRHLIKEKRETATLKCYPIPRHDTVYWYQQGPGQDPQFLISFYEKMQSDKGSIPDRFSAQQFSDYHSELNMSSLELGDSALYFCASRFTSGSQSEEQFFGPGTRLTVL.

The chain has TRBV5-1 and TRBJ2-1; TRBD1 matches 8 bases. The CDR3 has 13 amino acids. The germline gives CDR1 SGHRS, CDR2 YFSETQ. V was pared by 6 bases and J by 4 bases, with 3 bases of the junction left unmatched. For the CDR3, the DNA is TGCGCCAGCAATGACAGGGGTTACAATGAGCAGTTCTTC. Residues: CASNDRGYNEQFF.

V usage is TRBV28 and J usage is TRBJ2-3, with 8 bases matching TRBD2. V lost 4 bases and J lost 2; bases outside the gene matches: 5. The CDR3 is 15 amino acids. Germline-derived CDR1 and CDR2 are MDHEN and SYDVKM. CDR3 coding DNA: TGTGCCAGCAGTTCGGGGGGGTCTGACACAGATACGCAGTATTTT. It is translated as CASSSGGSDTDTQYF.